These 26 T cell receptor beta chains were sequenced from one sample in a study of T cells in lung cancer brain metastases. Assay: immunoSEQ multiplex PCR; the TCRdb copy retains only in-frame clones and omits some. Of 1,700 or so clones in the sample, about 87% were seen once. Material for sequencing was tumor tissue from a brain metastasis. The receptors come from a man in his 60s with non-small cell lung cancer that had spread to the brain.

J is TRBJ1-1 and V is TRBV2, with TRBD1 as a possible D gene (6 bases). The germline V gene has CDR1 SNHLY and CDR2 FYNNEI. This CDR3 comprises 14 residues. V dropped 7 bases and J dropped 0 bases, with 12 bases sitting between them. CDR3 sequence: CASTGQLMNTEAFF. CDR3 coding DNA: TGTGCCAGCACCGGACAGTTGATGAACACTGAAGCTTTCTTT.

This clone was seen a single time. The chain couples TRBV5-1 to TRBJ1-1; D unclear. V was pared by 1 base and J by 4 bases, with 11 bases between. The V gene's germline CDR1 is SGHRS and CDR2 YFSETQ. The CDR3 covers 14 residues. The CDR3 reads CASSLTGVGTEAFF. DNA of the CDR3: TGCGCCAGCAGCTTGACCGGGGTCGGCACTGAAGCTTTCTTT.

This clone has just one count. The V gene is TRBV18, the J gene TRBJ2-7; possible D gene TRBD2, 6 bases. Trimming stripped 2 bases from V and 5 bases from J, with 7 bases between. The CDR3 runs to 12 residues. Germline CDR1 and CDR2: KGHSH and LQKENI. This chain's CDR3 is CASSPGEDEQYF. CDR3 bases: TGTGCCAGCTCACCAGGGGAGGACGAGCAGTACTTC. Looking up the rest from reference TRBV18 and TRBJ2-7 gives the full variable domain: NAGVMQNPRHLVRRRGQEARLRCSPMKGHSHVYWYRQLPEEGLKFMVYLQKENIIDESGMPKERFSAEFPKEGPSILRIQQVVRGDSAAYFCASSPGEDEQYFGPGTRLTVT.

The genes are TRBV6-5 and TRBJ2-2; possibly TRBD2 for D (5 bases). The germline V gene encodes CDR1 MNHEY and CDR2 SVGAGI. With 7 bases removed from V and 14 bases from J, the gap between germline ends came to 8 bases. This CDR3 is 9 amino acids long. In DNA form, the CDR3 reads TGTGCCAGCAACCCGGGACTGTTTTTT. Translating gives CASNPGLFF.

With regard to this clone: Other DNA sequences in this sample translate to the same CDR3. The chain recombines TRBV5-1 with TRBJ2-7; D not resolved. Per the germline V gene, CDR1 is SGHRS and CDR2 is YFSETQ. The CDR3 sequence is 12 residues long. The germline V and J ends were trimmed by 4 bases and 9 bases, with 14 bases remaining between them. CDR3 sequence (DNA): TGCGCCAGCAGCCCCGACCAGCACGGGCAGTACTTC. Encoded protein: CASSPDQHGQYF.

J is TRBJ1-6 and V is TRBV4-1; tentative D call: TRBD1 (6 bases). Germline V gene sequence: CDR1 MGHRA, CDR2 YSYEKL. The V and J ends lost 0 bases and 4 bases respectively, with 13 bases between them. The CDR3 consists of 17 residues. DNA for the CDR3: TGCGCCAGCAGCCAAGAAATAGGACAGATTTATAATTCACCCCTCCACTTT. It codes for CASSQEIGQIYNSPLHF.

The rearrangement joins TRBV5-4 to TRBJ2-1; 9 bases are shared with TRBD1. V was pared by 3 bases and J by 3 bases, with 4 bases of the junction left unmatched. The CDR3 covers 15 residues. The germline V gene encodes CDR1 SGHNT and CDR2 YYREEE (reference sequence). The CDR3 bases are TGTGCCAGCAGCTCTCCGGGACAGGGCTACAATGAGCAGTTCTTC. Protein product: CASSSPGQGYNEQFF.

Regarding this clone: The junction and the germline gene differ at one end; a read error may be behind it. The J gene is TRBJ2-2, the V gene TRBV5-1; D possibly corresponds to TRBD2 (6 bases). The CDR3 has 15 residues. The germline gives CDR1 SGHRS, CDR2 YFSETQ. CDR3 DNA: TGCGCCAGCAGCCCTGGGACTCTATACACTGGGGAGCTGTTTTTT. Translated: CASSPGTLYTGELFF.

The CDR3: CASREGSANYGYTF. The DNA for the CDR3 is TGTGCCAGCAGAGAGGGGTCAGCTAACTATGGCTACACCTTC. The V and J genes are TRBV2 and TRBJ1-2, with a tentative D call TRBD1 (5 bases). Trimming shortened V by 6 bases and J by 0 bases, and 11 bases separated the two germline ends. This CDR3 comprises 14 residues. Per germline, CDR1 SNHLY and CDR2 FYNNEI.

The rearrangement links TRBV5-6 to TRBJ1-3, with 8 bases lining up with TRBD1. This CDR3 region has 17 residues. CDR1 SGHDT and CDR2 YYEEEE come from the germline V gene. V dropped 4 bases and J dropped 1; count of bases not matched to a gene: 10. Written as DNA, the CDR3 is TGTGCCAGCAGCATCGAGACAGGGGTTCCTTCTGGAAACACCATATATTTT. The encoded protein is CASSIETGVPSGNTIYF.

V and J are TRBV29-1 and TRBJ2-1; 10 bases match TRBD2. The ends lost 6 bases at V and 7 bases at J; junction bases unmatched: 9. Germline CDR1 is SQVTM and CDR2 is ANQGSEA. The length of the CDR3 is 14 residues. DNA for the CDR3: TGCAGCGTCGATCCTAGCGGGGGAATTAATGAGCAGTTCTTC. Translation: CSVDPSGGINEQFF.

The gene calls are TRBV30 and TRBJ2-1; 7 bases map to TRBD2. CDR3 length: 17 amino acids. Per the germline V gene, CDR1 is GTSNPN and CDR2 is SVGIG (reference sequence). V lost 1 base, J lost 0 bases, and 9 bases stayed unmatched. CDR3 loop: CAWSGVAGLSSYNEQFF. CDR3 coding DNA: TGTGCCTGGAGTGGGGTAGCGGGCCTGAGCTCCTACAATGAGCAGTTCTTC.

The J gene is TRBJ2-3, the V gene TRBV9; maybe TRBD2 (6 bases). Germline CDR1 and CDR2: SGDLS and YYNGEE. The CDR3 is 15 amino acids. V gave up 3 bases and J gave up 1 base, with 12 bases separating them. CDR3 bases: TGTGCCAGCAGCGCTGGGTCGGGGGGCACAGATACGCAGTATTTT. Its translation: CASSAGSGGTDTQYF.

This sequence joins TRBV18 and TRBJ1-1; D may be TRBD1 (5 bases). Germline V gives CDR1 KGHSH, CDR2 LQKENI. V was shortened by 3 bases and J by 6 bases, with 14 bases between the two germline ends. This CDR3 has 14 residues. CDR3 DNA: TGTGCCAGCTCACCCTCGCGCTGGGGGGCTGAAGCTTTCTTT. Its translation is CASSPSRWGAEAFF.

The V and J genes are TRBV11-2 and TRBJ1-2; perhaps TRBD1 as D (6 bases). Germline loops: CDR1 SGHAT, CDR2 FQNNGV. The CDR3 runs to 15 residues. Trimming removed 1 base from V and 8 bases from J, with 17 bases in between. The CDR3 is CASSLVNPGVVGYTF. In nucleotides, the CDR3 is TGTGCCAGCAGCTTAGTTAACCCAGGGGTCGTCGGCTACACCTTC.

CDR3 in amino acids: CAVLFGDRGFKLNYGYTF. CDR3 nucleotide sequence: TGTGCCGTGTTATTCGGGGACAGGGGGTTTAAACTCAACTATGGCTACACCTTC. This chain joins TRBV2 and TRBJ1-2, with 11 bases matching TRBD1. V lost 11 bases to trimming and J lost 2 bases; unmatched junction nucleotides: 19. Germline V lookup: CDR1 SNHLY, CDR2 FYNNEI. CDR3 length equals 18 residues.

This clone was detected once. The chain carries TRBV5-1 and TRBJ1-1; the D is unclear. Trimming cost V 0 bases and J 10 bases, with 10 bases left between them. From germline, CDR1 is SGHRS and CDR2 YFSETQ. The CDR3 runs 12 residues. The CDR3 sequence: CASSLDSGGAFF. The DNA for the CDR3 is TGCGCCAGCAGCTTGGATTCAGGAGGAGCTTTCTTT.

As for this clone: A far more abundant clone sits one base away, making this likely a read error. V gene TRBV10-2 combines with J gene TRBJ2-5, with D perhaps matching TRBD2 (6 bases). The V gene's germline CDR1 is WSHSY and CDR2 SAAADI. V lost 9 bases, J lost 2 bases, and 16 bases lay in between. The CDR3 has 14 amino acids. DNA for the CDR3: TGCGCCAGTATACTAGCTGCTCCTCAAGAGACCCAGTACTTC. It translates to CASILAAPQETQYF.

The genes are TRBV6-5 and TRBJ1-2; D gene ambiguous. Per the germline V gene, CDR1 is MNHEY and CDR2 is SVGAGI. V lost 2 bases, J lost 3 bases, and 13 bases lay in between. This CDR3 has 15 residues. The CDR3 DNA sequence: TGTGCCAGCAGTTACGTTACCGGGCCTTACTATGGCTACACCTTC. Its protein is CASSYVTGPYYGYTF.

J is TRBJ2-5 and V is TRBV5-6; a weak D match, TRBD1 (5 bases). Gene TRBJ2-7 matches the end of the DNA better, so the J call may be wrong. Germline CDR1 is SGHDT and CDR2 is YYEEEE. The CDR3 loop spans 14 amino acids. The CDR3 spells CASSLRSGISEQYF. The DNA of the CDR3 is TGTGCCAGCAGCTTGCGGTCAGGGATAAGCGAGCAGTACTTC.

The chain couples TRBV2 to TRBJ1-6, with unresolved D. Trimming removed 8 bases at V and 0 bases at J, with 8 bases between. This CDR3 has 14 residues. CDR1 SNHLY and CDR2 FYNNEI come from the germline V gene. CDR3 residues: CASCWSSYNSPLHF. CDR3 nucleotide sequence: TGTGCCAGCTGTTGGAGCTCCTATAATTCACCCCTCCACTTT.

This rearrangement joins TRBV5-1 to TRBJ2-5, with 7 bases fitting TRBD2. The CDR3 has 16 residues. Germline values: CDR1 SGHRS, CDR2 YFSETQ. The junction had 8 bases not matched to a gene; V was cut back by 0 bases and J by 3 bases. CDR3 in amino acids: CASSLAGGSGKETQYF. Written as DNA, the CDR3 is TGCGCCAGCAGCTTGGCGGGCGGGAGTGGGAAAGAGACCCAGTACTTC. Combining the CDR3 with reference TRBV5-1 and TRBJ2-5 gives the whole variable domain KAGVTQTPRYLIKTRGQQVTLSCSPISGHRSVSWYQQTPGQGLQFLFEYFSETQRNKGNFPGRFSGRQFSNSRSEMNVSTLELGDSALYLCASSLAGGSGKETQYFGPGTRLLVL.

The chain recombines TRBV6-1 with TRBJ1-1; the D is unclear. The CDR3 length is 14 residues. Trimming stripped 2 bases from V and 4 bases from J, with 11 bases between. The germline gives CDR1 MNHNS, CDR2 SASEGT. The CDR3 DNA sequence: TGTGCCAGCAGTGAACGATGGGAGGGCACTGAAGCTTTCTTT. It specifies CASSERWEGTEAFF.

The CDR3 region is CASSQWHSENTEAFF. DNA for the CDR3: TGCGCCAGCAGCCAATGGCACAGTGAGAACACTGAAGCTTTCTTT. The rearrangement joins TRBV4-1 to TRBJ1-1; D is unclear. From germline, CDR1 is MGHRA and CDR2 YSYEKL. The CDR3 consists of 15 residues. Trimming took off 2 bases at V and 1 base at J, with 11 bases between the two ends.

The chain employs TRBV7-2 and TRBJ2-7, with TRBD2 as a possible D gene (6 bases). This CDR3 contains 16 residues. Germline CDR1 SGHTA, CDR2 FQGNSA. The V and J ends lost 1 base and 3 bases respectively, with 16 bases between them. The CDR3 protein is CASSLVGGDRYYEQYF. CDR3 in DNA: TGTGCCAGCAGCTTAGTTGGCGGGGACCGATACTACGAGCAGTACTTC.

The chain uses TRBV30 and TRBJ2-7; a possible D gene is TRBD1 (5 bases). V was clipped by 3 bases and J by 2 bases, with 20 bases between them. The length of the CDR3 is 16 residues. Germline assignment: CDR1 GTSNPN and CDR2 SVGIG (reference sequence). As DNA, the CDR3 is TGTGCCTGGAGGTCACATGGTGGGGCGAAGGCCTACGAGCAGTACTTC. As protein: CAWRSHGGAKAYEQYF.